This TCR beta chain was identified in a study of blood T cell repertoires in COVID-19. Whole-study context: COVID-19 samples collected from the United States, Italy and Spain covered acute and convalescent phases. Sample material is recorded as cDNA or gDNA derived from T cells, B-cell-depleted T cells, or PBMCs.

Germline values: CDR1 LGHDT, CDR2 YNNKEL (reference sequence). The ends were cut back, 4 bases at V and 1 base at J, with 18 bases in the middle. This CDR3 is built from 17 residues. One Seattle source followed patients from active infection through their disease course. In the study's own analysis: Amplified reference gene primers provided the basis for estimating nucleated cell counts. The repertoire was sequenced with immunoSEQ multiplex PCR; TCRdb's copy has only in-frame clones and lacks some. The V and J calls and the clone size are those of that table, but D and trimming were determined from the DNA. Of approximately 150,000 clones listed, 80% to 95% are singletons.

The receptor comes from a woman aged 55-75 years with COVID-19, enrolled during active disease. The source material was peripheral blood. The J gene is TRBJ2-3, the V gene TRBV3-1 (or the pseudogene TRBV3-2); D is possibly TRBD1 (7 bases). The CDR3 DNA is TGTGCCAGCAGCCGAAAAACGGAGGGGGCAGGCACAGATACGCAGTATTTT. It specifies CASSRKTEGAGTDTQYF.